This passage covers 25 T cell receptor beta chains from one sample sequenced in a study of T cell responses to AZD1222 COVID-19 vaccine. Sequenced by immunoSEQ multiplex PCR; TCRdb stores in-frame clones only, minus some. The sample holds 150,000 to 160,000 clones, about 88% seen once. Sequencing used peripheral blood, obtained after recovery from COVID-19. The receptors originated from an adult who had recovered from COVID-19.

The chain combines TRBV9 with TRBJ2-3; no reliable D call. CDR3 length: 15 residues. Trimming left V 0 bases short and J 1 base short, with 9 bases between. Germline CDR1 is SGDLS and CDR2 is YYNGEE. This chain's CDR3 is CASSVGLVGTDTQYF. The DNA for the CDR3 is TGTGCCAGCAGCGTAGGATTGGTCGGCACAGATACGCAGTATTTT.

This sequence joins TRBV6-2 or TRBV6-3 and TRBJ1-2, with TRBD1 matching 8 bases. Germline V gene lookup returns CDR1 MNHEY and CDR2 SVGEGT. The J segment lost 8 bases and the V segment lost 0 bases, leaving 8 bases of the junction unmatched. This CDR3 has 15 amino acids. CDR3 nucleotide sequence: TGTGCCAGCAGTTACTCGTTGCAGGGGGCGCGGGGCTACACCTTC. Protein sequence: CASSYSLQGARGYTF.

The gene calls are TRBV19 and TRBJ1-2, with 9 bases that match TRBD1. The germline gives CDR1 LNHDA, CDR2 SQIVND (reference sequence). The CDR3 has 15 amino acids. The V gene end was trimmed by 6 bases and the J gene end by 4 bases; junction bases not matched to a gene: 9. The CDR3 here is CASRFGTGIPYGYTF. CDR3 DNA: TGTGCCAGTAGATTTGGGACAGGGATTCCCTATGGCTACACCTTC. Looking up the rest from reference TRBV19 and TRBJ1-2 gives the full variable domain: DGGITQSPKYLFRKEGQNVTLSCEQNLNHDAMYWYRQDPGQGLRLIYYSQIVNDFQKGDIAEGYSVSREKKESFPLTVTSAQKNPTAFYLCASRFGTGIPYGYTFGSGTRLTVV.

The chain couples TRBV7-9 to TRBJ2-7; D not certain. In germline, CDR1 is SEHNR, CDR2 FQNEAQ (reference sequence). Trimming left V 5 bases short and J 0 bases short, with 14 bases between. This CDR3 spans 15 amino acids. The DNA of the CDR3 is TGTGCCAGCAGCCCGCGCCAAGTGAGCTCCTACGAGCAGTACTTC. Protein product: CASSPRQVSSYEQYF.

This chain links TRBV2 with TRBJ1-5; D may be TRBD1 (5 bases). V shed 3 bases and J shed 4 bases, with 10 bases lying between them. The CDR3 spans 14 residues. The germline V gene has CDR1 SNHLY and CDR2 FYNNEI. The CDR3 bases are TGTGCCAGCAGTGAGACTTGGGGGAATCAGCCCCAGCATTTT. Protein sequence: CASSETWGNQPQHF.

This clone was seen a handful of times. The rearrangement links TRBV2 to TRBJ1-1; D gene ambiguous. Per the germline V gene, CDR1 is SNHLY and CDR2 is FYNNEI. Between the trimmed V and J ends, which lost 7 bases and 10 bases, there was a span of 13 bases. There are 11 residues in the CDR3. CDR3 loop: CASNIDIGAFF. The CDR3, as DNA: TGTGCCAGCAATATCGACATAGGAGCTTTCTTT. The variable domain in full, completed from reference TRBV2 and TRBJ1-1, reads EPEVTQTPSHQVTQMGQEVILRCVPISNHLYFYWYRQILGQKVEFLVSFYNNEISEKSEIFDDQFSVERPDGSNFTLKIRSTKLEDSAMYFCASNIDIGAFFGQGTRLTVV.

This clone was seen more than once but under ten times. The V gene is TRBV28, the J gene TRBJ2-2, with 7 nucleotides matching TRBD2. This CDR3 is built from 15 residues. Germline V gene sequence: CDR1 MDHEN, CDR2 SYDVKM. V dropped 2 bases and J dropped 3; count of bases not matched to a gene: 3. The CDR3 sequence: CASSLGLADTGELFF. CDR3 coding DNA: TGTGCCAGCAGTTTAGGGCTAGCGGACACCGGGGAGCTGTTTTTT.

This chain links TRBV7-9 with TRBJ1-1, with no clear D. Germline CDR1 SEHNR, CDR2 FQNEAQ (reference sequence). V was clipped by 10 bases and J by 4 bases, with 10 bases between them. This CDR3 has 11 residues. The CDR3 region has the DNA TGTGCCACTCGTAGGGCCACTGAAGCTTTCTTT. This translates into CATRRATEAFF. The full variable domain, in which reference TRBV7-9 and TRBJ1-1 provide the parts outside the CDR3, is DTGVSQNPRHKITKRGQNVTFRCDPISEHNRLYWYRQTLGQGPEFLTYFQNEAQLEKSRLLSDRFSAERPKGSFSTLEIQRTEQGDSAMYLCATRRATEAFFGQGTRLTVV.

The rearrangement uses TRBV6-6 and TRBJ1-1; maybe TRBD1 (6 bases). Looked up from germline, CDR1 is MNHNY and CDR2 is SVGAGI (reference sequence). The CDR3 has 13 residues. The V gene lost 2 bases and the J gene lost 5 bases, with 9 bases spanning the gap. The CDR3 reads CASSYEGDTEAFF. The CDR3 coding sequence is TGTGCCAGCAGTTACGAGGGGGATACTGAAGCTTTCTTT.

The chain has TRBV11-2 and TRBJ1-2; D might be TRBD1 (6 bases). Germline V CDR1 and CDR2: SGHAT, FQNNGV. V was pared by 2 bases and J by 6 bases, with 10 bases between. There are 13 residues in the CDR3. CDR3 nucleotides: TGTGCCAGCAGCTTAAGGGGGACGAATGGCTACACCTTC. This codes for CASSLRGTNGYTF.

The V and J genes are TRBV7-9 and TRBJ2-5, with D possibly matching TRBD2 (6 bases). Trimming took off 1 base at V and 4 bases at J, with 10 bases between the two ends. Germline-derived CDR1 and CDR2 are SEHNR and FQNEAQ (reference sequence). This CDR3 spans 14 amino acids. CDR3 DNA sequence: TGTGCCAGCAGCTTAGGCGGGGCTCCAGAGACCCAGTACTTC. As protein: CASSLGGAPETQYF.

V gene TRBV9 combines with J gene TRBJ1-6; D is ambiguous. This CDR3 has 13 residues. CDR1 and CDR2 (germline): SGDLS, YYNGEE. V was trimmed by 0 bases and J by 7 bases, leaving 5 bases between them. DNA of the CDR3: TGTGCCAGCAGCGTAGACCAAAATTCACCCCTCCACTTT. It translates to CASSVDQNSPLHF. The complete variable domain, with remaining parts taken from reference TRBV9 and TRBJ1-6, reads DSGVTQTPKHLITATGQRVTLRCSPRSGDLSVYWYQQSLDQGLQFLIQYYNGEERAKGNILERFSAQQFPDLHSELNLSSLELGDSALYFCASSVDQNSPLHFGNGTRLTVT.

The chain couples TRBV5-5 to TRBJ2-1; TRBD1 is a possible D gene (5 bases). Germline V CDR1 and CDR2: SGHKS, YYEKEE (reference sequence). CDR3 length: 16 residues. V gave up 0 bases and J gave up 5 bases, with 15 bases separating them. CDR3 bases: TGTGCCAGCAGCTTGGTCGAGACAGTAAAGGACAATGAGCAGTTCTTC. This codes for CASSLVETVKDNEQFF.

The chain carries TRBV5-5 and TRBJ1-6; the D is unclear. The germline CDR1 and CDR2 sequences are SGHKS and YYEKEE (reference sequence). The length of the CDR3 is 14 residues. The germline V and J ends were trimmed by 0 bases and 10 bases, with 11 bases remaining between them. The CDR3 DNA is TGTGCCAGCAGCTTGGACGATAGGCTCTCACCCCTCCACTTT. This translates into CASSLDDRLSPLHF.

This chain joins TRBV6-5 and TRBJ2-7, with 7 nucleotides matching TRBD1. J lost 5 bases, V lost 2 bases, and 9 bases had no gene match. The CDR3 runs 15 residues. Germline lookup yields CDR1 MNHEY and CDR2 SVGAGI. CDR3 loop: CASSYRGLGLHEQYF. The CDR3 DNA is TGTGCCAGCAGTTACAGGGGGCTGGGATTACACGAGCAGTACTTC.

CDR3 sequence: CASSSPGQSSYEQYF. In DNA form, the CDR3 reads TGTGCCAGCAGTAGTCCGGGACAGAGCTCCTACGAGCAGTACTTC. The chain links TRBV5-4 to TRBJ2-7, with TRBD1 identical over 7 bases. Unmatched junction bases numbered 8, after V lost 5 bases and J lost 0 bases. The germline gives CDR1 SGHNT, CDR2 YYREEE (reference sequence). CDR3 length: 15 residues.

This sequence joins TRBV15 and TRBJ1-2; tentative D call: TRBD1 (6 bases). The V gene lost 8 bases and the J gene lost 4 bases, with 17 bases spanning the gap. CDR3 size: 14 residues. Germline V gene lookup returns CDR1 LNHNV and CDR2 YYDKDF (reference sequence). In DNA form, the CDR3 reads TGTGCCACCTCCGGGGACATCGCATCCTATGGCTACACCTTC. It codes for CATSGDIASYGYTF.

J is TRBJ2-7 and V is TRBV7-2; D might be TRBD2 (5 bases). Per the germline V gene, CDR1 is SGHTA and CDR2 is FQGNSA. V shed 5 bases and J shed 2 bases, with 16 bases lying between them. This CDR3 has 15 amino acids. The CDR3 DNA follows: TGTGCCAGCAGCCCACAAAGGGAGAGTACCTACGAGCAGTACTTC. Amino acid sequence: CASSPQRESTYEQYF.

The chain employs TRBV3-1 (or the pseudogene TRBV3-2) and TRBJ2-7; no definite D call. Germline loops: CDR1 LGHDT, CDR2 YNNKEL (reference sequence). Deletions cut 0 bases from V and 3 bases from J, with 6 bases between. The CDR3 length is 13 residues. The CDR3 bases are TGTGCCAGCAGCCAAGAGAACGGCTACGAGCAGTACTTC. Protein product: CASSQENGYEQYF.

The V call is TRBV5-6, the J call TRBJ2-6; the D call may be TRBD1 or TRBD2 (5 bases each). The V gene lost 2 bases and the J gene lost 1 base, with 16 bases spanning the gap. The CDR3 extends over 18 amino acids. Per germline, CDR1 SGHDT and CDR2 YYEEEE. The CDR3 DNA reads TGTGCCAGCAGCTTCTGGGACGGGGATAATTCTGGGGCCAACGTCCTGACTTTC. Its protein is CASSFWDGDNSGANVLTF.

The rearrangement uses TRBV19 and TRBJ1-4; D remains ambiguous. V was trimmed by 0 bases and J by 0 bases, leaving 14 bases between them. The CDR3 runs to 18 residues. Germline-derived CDR1 and CDR2 are LNHDA and SQIVND (reference sequence). The CDR3 DNA follows: TGTGCCAGTAGTATAGAGCGAGCGGCGACCCCAACTAATGAAAAACTGTTTTTT. As protein: CASSIERAATPTNEKLFF.

V and J are TRBV4-3 and TRBJ2-7; either TRBD1 or TRBD2 may fit D (5 bases each). The V end lost 1 base, the J end lost 5 bases, and 15 bases lay between the germline ends. The CDR3 length is 15 residues. CDR1 is LGHNA and CDR2 is YSLEER in the germline V gene. CDR3 bases: TGCGCCAGCAGCCAAGCCCGGAGAGGGGCGGACGAGCAGTACTTC. This translates into CASSQARRGADEQYF.

This clone was seen once. V usage is TRBV5-4 and J usage is TRBJ1-5; D gene ambiguous. Germline V gene data show CDR1 as SGHNT and CDR2 as YYREEE (reference sequence). The V end lost 0 bases, the J end lost 2 bases, and 0 bases lay between the germline ends. This CDR3 region has 12 residues. This CDR3 is CASSLGNQPQHF. CDR3 bases: TGTGCCAGCAGCTTGGGCAATCAGCCCCAGCATTTT. Filled out from reference TRBV5-4 and TRBJ1-5, the complete variable domain reads ETGVTQSPTHLIKTRGQQVTLRCSSQSGHNTVSWYQQALGQGPQFIFQYYREEENGRGNFPPRFSGLQFPNYSSELNVNALELDDSALYLCASSLGNQPQHFGDGTRLSIL.

The V call is TRBV5-4, the J call TRBJ1-1, with D unresolved. The germline V gene encodes CDR1 SGHNT and CDR2 YYREEE (reference sequence). The CDR3 is made up of 12 amino acids. The germline V and J ends were trimmed by 1 base and 10 bases, with 11 bases remaining between them. CDR3 in DNA: TGTGCCAGCAGCTTGTACCAGGCCGCAGCTTTCTTT. This codes for CASSLYQAAAFF.

This chain connects TRBV11-2 to TRBJ1-1; D is unresolved. Germline V gene data show CDR1 as SGHAT and CDR2 as FQNNGV. The CDR3 length is 13 residues. The V end was cut by 4 bases, the J end by 4 bases, with 10 bases between. The CDR3, as DNA: TGTGCCAGCAGCTCTAACCGACTCACTGAAGCTTTCTTT. It yields the protein CASSSNRLTEAFF.